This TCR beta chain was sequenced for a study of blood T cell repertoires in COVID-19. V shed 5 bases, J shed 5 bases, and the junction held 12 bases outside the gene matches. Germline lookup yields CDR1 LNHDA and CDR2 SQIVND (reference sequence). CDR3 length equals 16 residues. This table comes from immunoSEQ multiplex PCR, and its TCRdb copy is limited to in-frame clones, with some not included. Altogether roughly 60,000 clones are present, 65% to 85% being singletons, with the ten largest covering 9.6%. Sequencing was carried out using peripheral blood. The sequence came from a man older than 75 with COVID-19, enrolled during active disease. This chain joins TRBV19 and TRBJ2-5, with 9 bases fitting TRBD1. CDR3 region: CASSSPDRGSRETQYF. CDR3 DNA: TGTGCCAGTAGTTCCCCGGACAGGGGATCGCGGGAGACCCAGTACTTC.